The 19 T cell receptor beta chains given below trace back to one sample, sequenced in a study of long-term antiretroviral therapy in people with HIV. The assay, immunoSEQ v3.0, was run at survey level. Clones were sequenced by immunoSEQ multiplex PCR, and TCRdb holds only the in-frame ones, with some missing. In the table there are under 12,000 clones, 76% of which are singletons. Sequencing used unsorted PBMCs, obtained at the start of antiretroviral therapy, before treatment. Source of these receptors: a young man with HIV.

This chain connects TRBV19 to TRBJ2-1; 8 nucleotides align to TRBD2. Germline V gene lookup returns CDR1 LNHDA and CDR2 SQIVND (reference sequence). This CDR3 is 16 amino acids long. J lost 0 bases, V lost 3 bases, and 4 bases had no gene match. For the CDR3, the DNA is TGTGCCAGTAGTATTTTAGCGGGGAGCTCCTACAATGAGCAGTTCTTC. Residues: CASSILAGSSYNEQFF.

Worth noting for this clone: A much larger clone differs from this one at a single base, so this may be a read error. This same CDR3 is encoded by further DNA sequences in the sample. V is TRBV7-9 and J is TRBJ2-1; TRBD2 might be the D (5 bases). The germline gives CDR1 SEHNR, CDR2 FQNEAQ (reference sequence). With 3 bases removed from V and 4 bases from J, the gap between germline ends came to 16 bases. CDR3 length: 16 residues. The CDR3 is CASSLGWTDRYNEQFF. In DNA form, the CDR3 reads TGTGCCAGCAGCTTGGGCTGGACTGATCGATACAATGAGCAGTTCTTC.

The chain uses TRBV28 and TRBJ2-3; 13 nucleotides agree with TRBD2. Per germline, CDR1 MDHEN and CDR2 SYDVKM. The CDR3 spans 16 residues. V gave up 6 bases and J gave up 5 bases; unmatched junction bases: 8. The DNA of the CDR3 is TGTGCCAGCAGCTCTCGACTAGCGGGAGGAAGAGATACGCAGTATTTT. Encoded protein: CASSSRLAGGRDTQYF.

The V call is TRBV4-2, the J call TRBJ2-7; D possibly uses TRBD1 or TRBD2 (5 bases each). This CDR3 is 14 amino acids long. With 4 bases removed from V and 4 bases from J, the gap between germline ends came to 14 bases. CDR1 and CDR2 (germline): LGHNA, YNFKEQ. The CDR3 loop reads CASSPWDGDYEQYF. CDR3 nucleotides: TGTGCCAGCAGCCCCTGGGACGGCGATTACGAGCAGTACTTC.

This chain joins TRBV4-3 and TRBJ2-7, with D possibly TRBD2 on 5 matching bases. Germline CDR1 is LGHNA and CDR2 is YSLEER. V shed 0 bases and J shed 0 bases, with 12 bases lying between them. The CDR3 is 16 amino acids. The CDR3 nucleotides are TGCGCCAGCAGCCAAGATCCGGCGGGTAACTCCTACGAGCAGTACTTC. Protein product: CASSQDPAGNSYEQYF.

The gene calls are TRBV28 and TRBJ2-7; D tentatively fits TRBD1 or TRBD2 (5 bases each). V gave up 5 bases and J gave up 2 bases, with 16 bases separating them. CDR3 size: 15 residues. The germline CDR1 and CDR2 sequences are MDHEN and SYDVKM. The CDR3 bases are TGTGCCAGCAGTACCATCCCGGGGACGGCCTACGAGCAGTACTTC. Translating it yields CASSTIPGTAYEQYF. The full variable domain, rest sourced from reference TRBV28 and TRBJ2-7, is DVKVTQSSRYLVKRTGEKVFLECVQDMDHENMFWYRQDPGLGLRLIYFSYDVKMKEKGDIPEGYSVSREKKERFSLILESASTNQTSMYLCASSTIPGTAYEQYFGPGTRLTVT.

The rearrangement uses TRBV14 and TRBJ1-1, with 9 bases fitting TRBD1. This CDR3 spans 16 amino acids. J gave up 5 bases and V 0 bases, and 7 bases lay outside the gene matches. CDR1 and CDR2 (germline): SGHDN, FVKESK. CDR3 in amino acids: CASSQDGTGGFTEAFF. Written as DNA, the CDR3 is TGTGCCAGCAGCCAAGACGGTACAGGGGGCTTTACTGAAGCTTTCTTT.

The chain employs TRBV27 and TRBJ2-7, with D possibly being TRBD1 (6 bases). The V end lost 0 bases, the J end lost 2 bases, and 11 bases lay between the germline ends. CDR3 length equals 15 residues. In germline, CDR1 is MNHEY, CDR2 SMNVEV (reference sequence). The CDR3 DNA reads as TGTGCCAGCAGTTTATCGGGCAGGGGTCCCTACGAGCAGTACTTC. Protein product: CASSLSGRGPYEQYF.

The V and J genes are TRBV10-3 and TRBJ2-6, with D unresolved. V was trimmed by 4 bases and J by 4 bases, leaving 11 bases between them. CDR3 length: 15 amino acids. The germline V gene encodes CDR1 ENHRY and CDR2 SYGVKD. The CDR3 nucleotides are TGTGCCATCAGTGGGGCGCCTCGGGGGGCCAACGTCCTGACTTTC. Its translation: CAISGAPRGANVLTF.

This clone occurred once. This chain connects TRBV27 to TRBJ1-2; a possible D gene is TRBD1 (6 bases). This CDR3 spans 15 amino acids. The V gene's germline CDR1 is MNHEY and CDR2 SMNVEV (reference sequence). V lost 2 bases, J lost 4 bases, and 14 bases lay in between. The CDR3 is CASSLGGTPSYGYTF. Written as DNA, the CDR3 is TGTGCCAGCAGTTTAGGAGGGACACCTAGCTATGGCTACACCTTC.

The rearrangement uses TRBV7-2 and TRBJ1-3; TRBD1 agrees at 7 bases. This CDR3 region has 16 residues. CDR1 is SGHTA and CDR2 is FQGNSA in the germline V gene. The trim removed 5 bases at V and 0 bases at J, leaving 7 bases unmatched. The CDR3 nucleotides read TGTGCCAGCAGCGGAGACAGGGCGAGCTCTGGAAACACCATATATTTT. It encodes CASSGDRASSGNTIYF.

This clone has just one count. The chain is built from TRBV11-2 and TRBJ1-1, with 9 bases matching TRBD1. V gave up 5 bases and J gave up 5 bases; unmatched junction bases: 6. Germline V gene sequence: CDR1 SGHAT, CDR2 FQNNGV. The CDR3 length is 14 residues. The CDR3: CASSKGQGVTEAFF. The CDR3 nucleotides are TGTGCCAGCAGCAAGGGACAGGGAGTGACTGAAGCTTTCTTT.

V and J are TRBV7-3 and TRBJ2-3, with 9 positions matching TRBD2. Germline V lookup: CDR1 SGHTA, CDR2 FQGTGA. This CDR3 has 15 residues. V was clipped by 4 bases and J by 5 bases; unmatched bases: 7. The CDR3 loop is CASSSAGGQIDTQYF. CDR3 coding DNA: TGTGCCAGCAGCTCGGCGGGGGGGCAAATAGATACGCAGTATTTT.

This clone was picked up one time. CDR3 sequence (DNA): TGTGCCAGCAGCCTAGGGACAGGCGTGGGGACCCAGTACTTC. Its protein product is CASSLGTGVGTQYF. V is TRBV7-9 and J is TRBJ2-5; TRBD1 matches 8 bases. V lost 5 bases, J lost 7 bases, and 9 bases stayed unmatched. Germline V lookup: CDR1 SEHNR, CDR2 FQNEAQ (reference sequence). CDR3 length equals 14 residues.

This chain uses TRBV7-8 with TRBJ1-5; D call uncertain. Germline V gives CDR1 SGHVS, CDR2 FQNEAQ. The length of the CDR3 is 12 residues. The V end lost 5 bases, the J end lost 6 bases, and 8 bases lay between the germline ends. DNA for the CDR3: TGTGCCAGCAGCCAGAACAGTCAGCCCCAGCATTTT. Translated, it gives CASSQNSQPQHF.

This chain connects TRBV7-2 to TRBJ1-1; 8 bases are a match to TRBD1. With 0 bases clipped from V and 10 bases from J, the junction kept 7 bases outside the gene matches. Germline loops: CDR1 SGHTA, CDR2 FQGNSA. The CDR3 loop spans 14 amino acids. CDR3 amino acids: CASSLAGQGPGAFF. The CDR3 nucleotides are TGTGCCAGCAGCTTAGCCGGACAGGGCCCTGGAGCTTTCTTT.

This rearrangement joins TRBV7-9 to TRBJ2-3; D call uncertain. This CDR3 has 13 residues. CDR1 is SEHNR and CDR2 is FQNEAQ in the germline V gene (reference sequence). The V and J ends lost 4 bases and 4 bases respectively, with 9 bases between them. CDR3 bases: TGTGCCAGCAGCTATGAAGTTCCAGATACGCAGTATTTT. Amino acids: CASSYEVPDTQYF.

This clone is large. J is TRBJ2-2 and V is TRBV4-3; 15 positions agree with TRBD2. Germline loops: CDR1 LGHNA, CDR2 YSLEER. V lost 5 bases, J lost 9 bases, and 4 bases stayed unmatched. CDR3 length equals 15 residues. This CDR3 is CASSTGLAGGRELFF. The DNA of the CDR3 is TGCGCCAGCAGCACGGGACTAGCGGGAGGCAGGGAGCTGTTTTTT.

This clone was counted a few times. This chain uses TRBV30 with TRBJ1-6, with D maybe TRBD1 (6 bases). Trimming took off 4 bases at V and 9 bases at J, with 19 bases between the two ends. Germline assignment: CDR1 GTSNPN and CDR2 SVGIG (reference sequence). The CDR3 consists of 15 residues. The CDR3 region is CAWKIIRGPISPLHF. As DNA, the CDR3 is TGTGCCTGGAAAATTATCAGGGGCCCAATTTCACCCCTCCACTTT.